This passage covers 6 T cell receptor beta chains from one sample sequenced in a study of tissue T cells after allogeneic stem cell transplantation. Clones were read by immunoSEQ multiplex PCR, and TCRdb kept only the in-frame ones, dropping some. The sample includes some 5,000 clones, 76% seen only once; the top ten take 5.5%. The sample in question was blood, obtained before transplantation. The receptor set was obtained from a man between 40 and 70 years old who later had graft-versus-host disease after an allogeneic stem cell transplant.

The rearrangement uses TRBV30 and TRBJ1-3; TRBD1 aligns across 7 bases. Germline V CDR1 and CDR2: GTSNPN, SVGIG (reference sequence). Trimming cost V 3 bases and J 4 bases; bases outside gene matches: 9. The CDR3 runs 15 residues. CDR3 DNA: TGTGCCTGGAGGAATCATCCGGGACAGGGAAACACCATATATTTT. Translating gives CAWRNHPGQGNTIYF.

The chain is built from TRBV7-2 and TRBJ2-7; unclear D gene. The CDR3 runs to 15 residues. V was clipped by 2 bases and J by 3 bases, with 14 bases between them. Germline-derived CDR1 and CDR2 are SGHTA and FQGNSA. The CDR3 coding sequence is TGTGCCAGCAGCTTATTGGGCAGTTATCTCTACGAGCAGTACTTC. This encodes CASSLLGSYLYEQYF.

The CDR3 DNA reads TGTGCCACGACTAGCATTACCTACGAGCAGTACTTC. Protein product: CATTSITYEQYF. The V gene is TRBV28, the J gene TRBJ2-7; 7 bases agree with TRBD2. Germline trimming cut 10 bases from V and 2 bases from J; bases unmatched to any gene: 5. Germline V CDR1 and CDR2: MDHEN, SYDVKM. The CDR3 is made up of 12 amino acids.

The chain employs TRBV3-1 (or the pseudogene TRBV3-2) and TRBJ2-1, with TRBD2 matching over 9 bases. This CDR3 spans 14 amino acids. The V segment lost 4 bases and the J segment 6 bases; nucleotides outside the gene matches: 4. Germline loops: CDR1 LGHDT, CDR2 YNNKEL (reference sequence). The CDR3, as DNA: TGTGCCAGCAGCCGCACTAGCGGGTTCAATGAGCAGTTCTTC. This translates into CASSRTSGFNEQFF.

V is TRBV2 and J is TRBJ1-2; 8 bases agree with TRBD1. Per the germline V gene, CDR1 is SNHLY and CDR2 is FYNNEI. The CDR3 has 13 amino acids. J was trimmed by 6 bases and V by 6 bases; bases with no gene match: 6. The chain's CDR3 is CASRSQQGDGYTF. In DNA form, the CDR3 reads TGTGCCAGCAGATCCCAACAGGGGGATGGCTACACCTTC. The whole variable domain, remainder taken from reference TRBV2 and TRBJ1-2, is EPEVTQTPSHQVTQMGQEVILRCVPISNHLYFYWYRQILGQKVEFLVSFYNNEISEKSEIFDDQFSVERPDGSNFTLKIRSTKLEDSAMYFCASRSQQGDGYTFGSGTRLTVV.

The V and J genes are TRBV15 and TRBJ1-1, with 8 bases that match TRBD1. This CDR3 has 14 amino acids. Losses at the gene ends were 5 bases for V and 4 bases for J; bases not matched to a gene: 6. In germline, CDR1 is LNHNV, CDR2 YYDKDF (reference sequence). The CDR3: CATSHRTGGTEAFF. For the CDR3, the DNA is TGTGCCACCAGCCACCGTACAGGGGGCACTGAAGCTTTCTTT.